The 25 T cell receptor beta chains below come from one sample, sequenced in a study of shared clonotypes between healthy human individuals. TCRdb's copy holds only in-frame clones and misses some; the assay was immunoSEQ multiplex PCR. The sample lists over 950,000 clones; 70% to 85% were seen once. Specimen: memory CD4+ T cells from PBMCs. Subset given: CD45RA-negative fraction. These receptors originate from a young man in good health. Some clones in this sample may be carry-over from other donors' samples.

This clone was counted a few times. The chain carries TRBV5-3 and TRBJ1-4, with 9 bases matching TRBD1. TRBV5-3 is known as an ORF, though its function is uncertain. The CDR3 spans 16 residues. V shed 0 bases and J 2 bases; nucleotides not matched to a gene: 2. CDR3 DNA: TGTGCCAGAAGCTTGGAGACAGGGGGGACTAATGAAAAACTGTTTTTT. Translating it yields CARSLETGGTNEKLFF.

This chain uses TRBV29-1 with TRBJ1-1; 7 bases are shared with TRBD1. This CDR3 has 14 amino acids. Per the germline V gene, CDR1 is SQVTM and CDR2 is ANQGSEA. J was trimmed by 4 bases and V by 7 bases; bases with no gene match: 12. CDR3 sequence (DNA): TGCAGCGCCGAATCGACAGGGTGGGGCACTGAAGCTTTCTTT. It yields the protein CSAESTGWGTEAFF.

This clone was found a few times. This CDR3 reads CASSSNTEAFF. CDR3 in DNA: TGTGCCAGCAGCTCGAACACTGAAGCTTTCTTT. The chain has TRBV5-4 and TRBJ1-1, with D unclear. The CDR3 sequence is 11 residues long. Germline lookup yields CDR1 SGHNT and CDR2 YYREEE (reference sequence). V dropped 3 bases and J dropped 1 base, with 1 base sitting between them.

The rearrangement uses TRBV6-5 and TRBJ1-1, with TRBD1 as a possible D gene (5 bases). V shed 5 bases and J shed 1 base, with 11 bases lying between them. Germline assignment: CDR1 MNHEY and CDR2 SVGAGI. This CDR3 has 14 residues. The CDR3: CASSHGGGNTEAFF. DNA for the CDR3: TGTGCCAGCAGTCACGGTGGGGGGAACACTGAAGCTTTCTTT.

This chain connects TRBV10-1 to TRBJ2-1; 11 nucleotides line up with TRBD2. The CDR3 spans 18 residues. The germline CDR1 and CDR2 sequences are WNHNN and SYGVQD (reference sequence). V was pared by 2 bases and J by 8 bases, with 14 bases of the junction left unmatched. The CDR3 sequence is CASSELGVAGGPRDEQFF. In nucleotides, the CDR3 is TGCGCCAGCAGTGAGCTGGGGGTAGCGGGAGGGCCTAGGGATGAGCAGTTCTTC.

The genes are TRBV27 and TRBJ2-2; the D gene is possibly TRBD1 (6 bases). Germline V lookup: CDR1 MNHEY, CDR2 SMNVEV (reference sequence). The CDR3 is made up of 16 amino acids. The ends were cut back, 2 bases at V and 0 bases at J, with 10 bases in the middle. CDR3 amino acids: CASSLGRGPNTGELFF. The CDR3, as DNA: TGTGCCAGCAGTTTAGGCAGGGGCCCGAACACCGGGGAGCTGTTTTTT.

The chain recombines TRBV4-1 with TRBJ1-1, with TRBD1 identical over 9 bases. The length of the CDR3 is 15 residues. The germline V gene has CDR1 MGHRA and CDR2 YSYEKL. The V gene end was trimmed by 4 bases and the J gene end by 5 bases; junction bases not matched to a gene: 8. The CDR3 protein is CASSLLTGGNTEAFF. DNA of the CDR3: TGCGCCAGCAGCCTATTGACAGGGGGTAATACTGAAGCTTTCTTT.

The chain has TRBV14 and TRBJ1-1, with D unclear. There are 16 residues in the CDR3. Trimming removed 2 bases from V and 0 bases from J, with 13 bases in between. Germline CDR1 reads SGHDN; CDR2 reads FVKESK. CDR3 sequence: CASSQYSGRMNTEAFF. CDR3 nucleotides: TGTGCCAGCAGCCAATATTCCGGGCGGATGAACACTGAAGCTTTCTTT.

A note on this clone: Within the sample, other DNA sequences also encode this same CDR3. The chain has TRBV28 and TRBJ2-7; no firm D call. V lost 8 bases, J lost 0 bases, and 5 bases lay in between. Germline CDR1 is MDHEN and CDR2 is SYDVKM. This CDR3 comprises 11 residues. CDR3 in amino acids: CASSSSYEQYF. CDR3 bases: TGTGCCAGCTCCTCCTCCTACGAGCAGTACTTC.

Written as DNA, the CDR3 is TGCGCCAGCAGCTTGAGTCAGCAGGGTGGAGGCTACACCTTC. Protein product: CASSLSQQGGGYTF. V is TRBV5-1 and J is TRBJ1-2; D is perhaps TRBD1 (5 bases). The CDR3 length is 14 residues. Trimming took 1 base from V and 8 from J, leaving 15 bases between them. Germline V gene lookup returns CDR1 SGHRS and CDR2 YFSETQ.

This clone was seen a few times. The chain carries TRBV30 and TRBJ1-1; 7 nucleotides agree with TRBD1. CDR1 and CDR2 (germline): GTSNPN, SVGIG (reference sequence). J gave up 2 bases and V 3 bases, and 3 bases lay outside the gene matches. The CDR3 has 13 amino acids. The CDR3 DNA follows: TGTGCCTGGAGCCAGGGGGTAAACACTGAAGCTTTCTTT. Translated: CAWSQGVNTEAFF.

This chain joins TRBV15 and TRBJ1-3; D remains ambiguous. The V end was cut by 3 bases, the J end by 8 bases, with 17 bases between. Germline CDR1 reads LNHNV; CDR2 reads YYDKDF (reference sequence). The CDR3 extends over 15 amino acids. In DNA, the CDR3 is TGTGCCACCAGCAGGAAGGGCAACCACTGGGACACCATATATTTT. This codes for CATSRKGNHWDTIYF.

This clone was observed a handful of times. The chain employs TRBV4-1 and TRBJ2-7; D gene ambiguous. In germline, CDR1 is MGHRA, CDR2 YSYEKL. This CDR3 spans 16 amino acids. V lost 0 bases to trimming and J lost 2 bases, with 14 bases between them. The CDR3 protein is CASSQDGSARTYEQYF. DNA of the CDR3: TGCGCCAGCAGCCAAGATGGAAGCGCGAGAACCTACGAGCAGTACTTC.

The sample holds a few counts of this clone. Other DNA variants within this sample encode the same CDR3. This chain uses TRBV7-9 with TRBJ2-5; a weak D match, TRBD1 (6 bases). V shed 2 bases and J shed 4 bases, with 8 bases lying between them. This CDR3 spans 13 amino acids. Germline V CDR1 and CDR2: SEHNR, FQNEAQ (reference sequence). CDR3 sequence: CASSLLGAETQYF. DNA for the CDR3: TGTGCCAGCAGCTTATTGGGGGCAGAGACCCAGTACTTC.

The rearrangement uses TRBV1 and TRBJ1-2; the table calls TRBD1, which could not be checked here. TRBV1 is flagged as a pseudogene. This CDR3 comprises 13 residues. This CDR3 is CTSTTRQRGGYTF. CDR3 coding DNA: TGCACCAGCACCACGAGACAAAGGGGTGGCTACACCTTC.

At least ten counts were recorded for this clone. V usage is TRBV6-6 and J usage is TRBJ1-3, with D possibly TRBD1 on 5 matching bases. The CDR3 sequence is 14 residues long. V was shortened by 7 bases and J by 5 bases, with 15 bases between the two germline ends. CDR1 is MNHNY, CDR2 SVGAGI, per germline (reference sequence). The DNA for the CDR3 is TGTGCCAGCACCGCGGGGGGGGATCGAAACACCATATATTTT. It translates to CASTAGGDRNTIYF.

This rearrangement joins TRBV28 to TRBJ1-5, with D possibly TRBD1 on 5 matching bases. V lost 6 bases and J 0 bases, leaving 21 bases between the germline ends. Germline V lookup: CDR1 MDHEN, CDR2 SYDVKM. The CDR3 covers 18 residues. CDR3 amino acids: CASSPLGTFLYSNQPQHF. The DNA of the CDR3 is TGTGCCAGCAGCCCATTAGGGACTTTTTTATATAGCAATCAGCCCCAGCATTTT.

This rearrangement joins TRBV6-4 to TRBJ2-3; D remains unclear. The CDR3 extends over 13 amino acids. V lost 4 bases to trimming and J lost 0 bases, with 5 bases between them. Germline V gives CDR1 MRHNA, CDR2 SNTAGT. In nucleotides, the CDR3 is TGTGCCAGCAGTGTACAAAGCACAGATACGCAGTATTTT. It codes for CASSVQSTDTQYF.

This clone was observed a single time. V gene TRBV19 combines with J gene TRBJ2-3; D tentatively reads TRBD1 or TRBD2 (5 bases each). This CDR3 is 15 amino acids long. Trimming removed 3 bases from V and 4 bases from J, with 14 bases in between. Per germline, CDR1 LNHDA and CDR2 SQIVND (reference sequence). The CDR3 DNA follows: TGTGCCAGTAGTATGAGGGACGGATTTCCAGATACGCAGTATTTT. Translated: CASSMRDGFPDTQYF.

CDR3 protein: CASSLFGSFTKNIQYF. DNA of the CDR3: TGTGCCAGCAGCTTGTTTGGGTCATTTACCAAAAACATTCAGTACTTC. The chain is built from TRBV5-6 and TRBJ2-4; D uncertain. Germline lookup yields CDR1 SGHDT and CDR2 YYEEEE. Trimming removed 1 base from V and 2 bases from J, with 13 bases in between. The CDR3 contains 16 residues. Full variable domain (missing parts from reference TRBV5-6 and TRBJ2-4): DAGVTQSPTHLIKTRGQQVTLRCSPKSGHDTVSWYQQALGQGPQFIFQYYEEEERQRGNFPDRFSGHQFPNYSSELNVNALLLGDSALYLCASSLFGSFTKNIQYFGAGTRLSVL.

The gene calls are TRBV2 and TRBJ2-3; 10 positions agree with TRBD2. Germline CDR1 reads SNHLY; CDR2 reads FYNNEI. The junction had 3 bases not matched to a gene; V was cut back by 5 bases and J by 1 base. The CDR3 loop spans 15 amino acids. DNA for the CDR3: TGTGCCAGCAGTTACGGACTAGCGGGCACAGATACGCAGTATTTT. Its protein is CASSYGLAGTDTQYF.

Here the CDR3 DNA reads TGCGCCAGCAGCTTTACCGGGTATGAGGGCGAGCAGTACTTC. Residues: CASSFTGYEGEQYF. V gene TRBV5-1 combines with J gene TRBJ2-7; a weak D match, TRBD2 (5 bases). Germline V gene lookup returns CDR1 SGHRS and CDR2 YFSETQ. This CDR3 contains 14 residues. The ends were cut back, 2 bases at V and 6 bases at J, with 15 bases in the middle.

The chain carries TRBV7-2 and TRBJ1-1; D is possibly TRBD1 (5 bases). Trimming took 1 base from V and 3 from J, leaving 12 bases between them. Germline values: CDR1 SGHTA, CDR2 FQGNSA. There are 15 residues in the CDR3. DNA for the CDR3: TGTGCCAGCAGCTTAGGCAGGGCCGGGTACACTGAAGCTTTCTTT. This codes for CASSLGRAGYTEAFF.

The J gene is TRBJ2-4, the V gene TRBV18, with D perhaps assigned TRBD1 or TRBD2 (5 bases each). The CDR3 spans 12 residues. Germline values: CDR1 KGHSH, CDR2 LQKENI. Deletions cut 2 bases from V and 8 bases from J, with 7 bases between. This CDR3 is CASSPEGYIQYF. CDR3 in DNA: TGTGCCAGCTCACCAGAGGGGTACATTCAGTACTTC. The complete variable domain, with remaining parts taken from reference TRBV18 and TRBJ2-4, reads NAGVMQNPRHLVRRRGQEARLRCSPMKGHSHVYWYRQLPEEGLKFMVYLQKENIIDESGMPKERFSAEFPKEGPSILRIQQVVRGDSAAYFCASSPEGYIQYFGAGTRLSVL.

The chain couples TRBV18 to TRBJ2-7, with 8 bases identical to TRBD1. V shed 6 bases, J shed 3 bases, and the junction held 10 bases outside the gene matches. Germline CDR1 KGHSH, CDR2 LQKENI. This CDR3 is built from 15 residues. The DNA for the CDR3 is TGTGCCAGCTCTAGGGACAGGACAACCATCTACGAGCAGTACTTC. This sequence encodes CASSRDRTTIYEQYF.